The 29 T cell receptor beta chains below were found in one sample sequenced in a study of metastatic and nonmetastatic thyroid tumors. From the PCR reads, TCRdb re-called clones with MiXCR. The sample has tens of thousands of clones, almost 30% seen once. Each patient came to thyroid surgery without any prior treatment (of any kind). The sequencing sample was made of blood. The receptors derive from a female donor with papillary thyroid cancer or a benign thyroid nodule (not recorded which). Some clones in this sample may be carry-over from other donors' samples.

The chain carries TRBV11-3 and TRBJ1-2; TRBD1 might be the D (5 bases). Germline V gene lookup returns CDR1 SGHNT and CDR2 YENEEA. CDR3 size: 13 residues. Trimming removed 2 bases at V and 4 bases at J, with 8 bases between. Written as DNA, the CDR3 is TGTGCCAGCAGCTTAAATCAGGGCTATGGCTACACCTTC. Its protein is CASSLNQGYGYTF.

A remark on this clone: The junction shows a germline mismatch at one end, possibly a read error. The genes are TRBV4-3 and TRBJ2-3; D is undetermined. The germline V gene has CDR1 LGHNA and CDR2 YSLEER. The CDR3 consists of 15 residues. The CDR3 DNA reads TGCACCAGCAGCCAAGCAGGCGCTGGGACAGATACGCAGTATTTT. This sequence encodes CTSSQAGAGTDTQYF.

V usage is TRBV7-2 and J usage is TRBJ2-3; maybe TRBD2 (6 bases). The CDR3 loop spans 15 amino acids. In germline, CDR1 is SGHTA, CDR2 FQGNSA. The V end lost 0 bases, the J end lost 0 bases, and 7 bases lay between the germline ends. The CDR3 loop reads CASSLATSSTDTQYF. The CDR3 DNA reads TGTGCCAGCAGCTTAGCCACTAGCAGCACAGATACGCAGTATTTT.

This sequence joins TRBV4-1 and TRBJ2-6; 9 bases are a match to TRBD1. The length of the CDR3 is 18 residues. CDR1 and CDR2 from the germline V gene are MGHRA and YSYEKL. With 1 base clipped from V and 2 bases from J, the junction kept 6 bases outside the gene matches. The CDR3 DNA sequence: TGCGCCAGCAGCCAAGGAACAGGGGGCGCGGCTGGGGCCAACGTCCTGACTTTC. Amino acids: CASSQGTGGAAGANVLTF.

The CDR3 nucleotides are TGTGCCAGCAGTTACCCCGCCGAAAATCCCTATGGCTACACCTTC. Translated: CASSYPAENPYGYTF. This chain connects TRBV6-2 or TRBV6-3 to TRBJ1-2; D is undetermined. Germline CDR1 is MNHEY and CDR2 is SVGEGT. V lost 2 bases and J 4 bases, leaving 14 bases between the germline ends. CDR3 length: 15 residues.

As concerns this clone: Additional DNA sequences in this sample encode the identical CDR3. This chain connects TRBV7-9 to TRBJ1-5; D is possibly TRBD1 (6 bases). Deletions cut 4 bases from V and 16 bases from J, with 23 bases between. From germline, CDR1 is SEHNR and CDR2 FQNEAQ (reference sequence). The CDR3 totals 14 residues. In nucleotides, the CDR3 is TGTGCCAGCAGCTCGGACAGAAGCAATCAGCCCCGACATTTT. Translation: CASSSDRSNQPRHF. Combining the CDR3 with reference TRBV7-9 and TRBJ1-5 gives the whole variable domain DTGVSQNPRHKITKRGQNVTFRCDPISEHNRLYWYRQTLGQGPEFLTYFQNEAQLEKSRLLSDRFSAERPKGSFSTLEIQRTEQGDSAMYLCASSSDRSNQPRHFGDGTRLSIL.

There are a few counts of this clone. This chain links TRBV12-3 or TRBV12-4 with TRBJ2-7, with 7 bases aligning to TRBD1. This CDR3 is built from 15 residues. Losses at the gene ends were 5 bases for V and 3 bases for J; bases not matched to a gene: 10. CDR3 sequence: CASSRQGASVYEQYF. Here the CDR3 DNA reads TGTGCCAGCAGTCGACAGGGAGCATCCGTCTACGAGCAGTACTTC.

This chain joins TRBV20-1 and TRBJ2-7; a weak D match, TRBD2 (6 bases). Trimming removed 4 bases at V and 1 base at J, with 14 bases between. Germline V gives CDR1 DFQATT, CDR2 SNEGSKA (reference sequence). This CDR3 is built from 14 residues. CDR3 bases: TGCAGTGCTAACTCGGGCGGGGAGTCCTACGAGCAGTACTTC. This gives the protein CSANSGGESYEQYF.

The chain carries TRBV7-6 and TRBJ2-2; D remains ambiguous. The germline V and J ends were trimmed by 7 bases and 4 bases, with 16 bases remaining between them. Germline V gene data show CDR1 as SGHVS and CDR2 as FNYEAQ. The CDR3 has 15 amino acids. As DNA, the CDR3 is TGTGCCAGCACCTCCATGCCGCAGACCACCGGGGAGCTGTTTTTT. It specifies CASTSMPQTTGELFF.

This clone was detected only a few times. One end of the junction does not line up with germline, which may come from a read error. In the same sample, other DNA sequences code for this CDR3. The chain has TRBV27 and TRBJ1-1; the D gene is possibly TRBD1 (6 bases). CDR1 is MNHEY, CDR2 SMNVEV, per germline (reference sequence). The CDR3 sequence is 15 residues long. The DNA of the CDR3 is TGTGCCAGCAGTGTCAGGGGTCTGGGGAACACCGAAGCTTTCTTT. Its protein is CASSVRGLGNTEAFF.

In this sample, this clone turned up a few times. The rearrangement links TRBV5-1 to TRBJ2-3; weak D call: TRBD2 (5 bases). Germline CDR1 reads SGHRS; CDR2 reads YFSETQ. V was shortened by 0 bases and J by 0 bases, with 17 bases between the two germline ends. The CDR3 extends over 18 amino acids. CDR3 in DNA: TGCGCCAGCAGCTTGGGATACTGGAGGACCATTAGCACAGATACGCAGTATTTT. This sequence encodes CASSLGYWRTISTDTQYF.

Relative to its sample, this clone is medium-sized. The rearrangement uses TRBV20-1 and TRBJ2-2, with 10 nucleotides matching TRBD2. The V segment lost 6 bases and the J segment 1 base; nucleotides outside the gene matches: 5. The CDR3 spans 15 residues. Germline lookup yields CDR1 DFQATT and CDR2 SNEGSKA (reference sequence). The CDR3 bases are TGCAGTGCCTCGAGACTAGCGGGGAACACCGGGGAGCTGTTTTTT. Translated, it gives CSASRLAGNTGELFF.

This rearrangement joins TRBV5-1 to TRBJ1-5; the D gene is possibly TRBD1 (6 bases). V was cut by 1 base and J by 4 bases, with 12 bases left in between. The CDR3 totals 15 residues. Germline CDR1 is SGHRS and CDR2 is YFSETQ. The CDR3 protein is CASSLTGQGNQPQHF. The CDR3 nucleotides are TGCGCCAGCAGCTTGACCGGCCAGGGGAATCAGCCCCAGCATTTT. Full variable domain (rest looked up from reference TRBV5-1 and TRBJ1-5): KAGVTQTPRYLIKTRGQQVTLSCSPISGHRSVSWYQQTPGQGLQFLFEYFSETQRNKGNFPGRFSGRQFSNSRSEMNVSTLELGDSALYLCASSLTGQGNQPQHFGDGTRLSIL.

Details on this clone: Given a much more abundant clone one base away, this may be a read error. The chain carries TRBV6-8 and TRBJ1-6, with 7 bases identical to TRBD1. This CDR3 has 14 amino acids. With V trimmed by 5 bases and J by 7 bases, 5 bases remained unmatched. From germline, CDR1 is MNHGY and CDR2 SAAAGT. CDR3 protein: CASSKTGLNSPLHF. The CDR3 DNA reads as TGTGCCAGCAGTAAGACAGGGTTAAATTCACCCCTCCACTTT.

This clone was recorded at least ten times. The rearrangement links TRBV5-6 to TRBJ2-1; 7 bases align to TRBD2. The CDR3 extends over 13 amino acids. The V gene's germline CDR1 is SGHDT and CDR2 YYEEEE. The V gene end was trimmed by 2 bases and the J gene end by 8 bases; junction bases not matched to a gene: 4. The CDR3 DNA is TGTGCCAGCAGCTTTCGGGGGGTCGATGAGCAGTTCTTC. Amino acids: CASSFRGVDEQFF.

The chain carries TRBV7-3 and TRBJ2-1; tentative D call: TRBD1 (5 bases). Trimming removed 5 bases at V and 5 bases at J, with 10 bases between. The CDR3 length is 13 residues. The germline V gene has CDR1 SGHTA and CDR2 FQGTGA. The CDR3 loop reads CASSRDRNNEQFF. The CDR3 DNA reads TGTGCCAGCAGCCGCGACAGAAACAATGAGCAGTTCTTC.

J is TRBJ1-2 and V is TRBV2; TRBD1 aligns across 8 bases. Per the germline V gene, CDR1 is SNHLY and CDR2 is FYNNEI. This CDR3 is 14 amino acids long. V shed 6 bases, J shed 3 bases, and the junction held 6 bases outside the gene matches. CDR3 in amino acids: CASSDSTGDYGYTF. The CDR3 DNA reads TGTGCCAGCAGCGATTCGACAGGGGACTATGGCTACACCTTC.

This clone was seen a few times. The J gene is TRBJ2-2, the V gene TRBV4-3, with D tentatively TRBD1 (6 bases). The CDR3 has 17 residues. Germline CDR1 and CDR2: LGHNA and YSLEER. Trimming took off 0 bases at V and 2 bases at J, with 13 bases between the two ends. The CDR3 reads CASSQDGGHINTGELFF. For the CDR3, the DNA is TGCGCCAGCAGCCAAGATGGGGGACACATAAACACCGGGGAGCTGTTTTTT.

The table lists this clone with a few counts. The rearrangement links TRBV9 to TRBJ1-2; D unresolved. Trimming removed 4 bases at V and 8 bases at J, with 21 bases between. Germline V gene data show CDR1 as SGDLS and CDR2 as YYNGEE. This CDR3 region has 15 residues. CDR3: CASSPQSAEGYGYTF. In nucleotides, the CDR3 is TGTGCCAGCAGCCCCCAAAGCGCGGAGGGATACGGCTACACCTTC. The full variable domain, in which reference TRBV9 and TRBJ1-2 provide the parts outside the CDR3, is DSGVTQTPKHLITATGQRVTLRCSPRSGDLSVYWYQQSLDQGLQFLIQYYNGEERAKGNILERFSAQQFPDLHSELNLSSLELGDSALYFCASSPQSAEGYGYTFGSGTRLTVV.

This clone was seen at least ten times. V and J are TRBV11-2 and TRBJ1-6; possible D gene TRBD1, 5 bases. Per the germline V gene, CDR1 is SGHAT and CDR2 is FQNNGV. The length of the CDR3 is 17 residues. V was pared by 6 bases and J by 10 bases, with 25 bases between. The CDR3 DNA sequence: TGTGCCAGCAGTGCCCAAGCCGTTTGGGCAGGGCAATCACCCCTCCACTTT. Amino acids: CASSAQAVWAGQSPLHF.

This chain uses TRBV9 with TRBJ1-3, with TRBD1 identical over 10 bases. CDR1 and CDR2 from the germline V gene are SGDLS and YYNGEE. The CDR3 contains 18 residues. Losses at the gene ends were 3 bases for V and 2 bases for J; bases not matched to a gene: 11. The CDR3 nucleotides read TGTGCCAGCAGCGCCCATCGACAGGGGGCGAGTCCTGGAAACACCATATATTTT. Amino acid sequence: CASSAHRQGASPGNTIYF.

The table lists this clone with many counts. This may come from a read error, since a much larger clone is one base off. This CDR3 is also generated by other DNA sequences in the sample. The rearrangement uses TRBV20-1 and TRBJ2-1; maybe TRBD2 (6 bases). Germline V gene lookup returns CDR1 DFQATT and CDR2 SNEGSKA (reference sequence). The CDR3 runs 14 residues. CDR3 coding DNA: TGCAGTGCTAGAGTGGAGGGGCCCTACAATGAGCAGTTCTTT. Translating it yields CSARVEGPYNEQFF.

As regards this clone: One end of the junction does not line up with germline, which may come from a read error. The V gene is TRBV27, the J gene TRBJ2-1, with D hard to call. The CDR3 is 13 amino acids. The germline gives CDR1 MNHEY, CDR2 SMNVEV (reference sequence). The CDR3 nucleotides read TGTGCCAGCATTTTAGGCAGAAACAATGAGCAGTTCTTC. It is translated as CASILGRNNEQFF.

The sample holds a few counts of this clone. This chain joins TRBV6-2 or TRBV6-3 and TRBJ1-2; D might be TRBD1 (6 bases). Germline CDR1 is MNHEY and CDR2 is SVGEGT. V lost 1 base and J 1 base, leaving 7 bases between the germline ends. CDR3 length: 14 amino acids. The CDR3: CASSYWDNNYGYTF. DNA of the CDR3: TGTGCCAGCAGTTACTGGGACAATAACTATGGCTACACCTTC.

This clone occurred a few times. The chain carries TRBV29-1 and TRBJ1-2; a possible D gene is TRBD1 (6 bases). V was pared by 4 bases and J by 2 bases, with 8 bases between. CDR1 is SQVTM and CDR2 is ANQGSEA in the germline V gene. This CDR3 contains 12 residues. DNA for the CDR3: TGCAGCGTTGTAGGGGGAAACTATGGCTACACCTTC. It codes for CSVVGGNYGYTF.

This clone is labeled as medium-sized. The chain is built from TRBV3-1 and TRBJ2-1; no clear D. Germline-derived CDR1 and CDR2 are LGHDT and YNNKEL (reference sequence). This CDR3 is 16 amino acids long. The germline V and J ends were trimmed by 4 bases and 6 bases, with 19 bases remaining between them. In nucleotides, the CDR3 is TGTGCCAGCAGCCTCACAACCCCGGGCCTGGGCAATGAGCAGTTCTTC. Residues: CASSLTTPGLGNEQFF.

This clone has a count of ten or more. This CDR3 is CAWSQGIMNTEAFF. In DNA form, the CDR3 reads TGTGCCTGGAGTCAGGGGATCATGAACACTGAAGCTTTCTTT. This sequence joins TRBV30 and TRBJ1-1; the D gene is possibly TRBD1 (6 bases). This CDR3 region has 14 residues. From germline, CDR1 is GTSNPN and CDR2 SVGIG (reference sequence). Trimming stripped 2 bases from V and 0 bases from J, with 10 bases between.

By its share, this clone is medium-sized (0.01 to 0.1%). The chain uses TRBV29-1 and TRBJ1-1; 7 bases line up with TRBD1. CDR3 length: 15 amino acids. The germline V gene has CDR1 SQVTM and CDR2 ANQGSEA. The junction had 11 bases not matched to a gene; V was cut back by 7 bases and J by 0 bases. The CDR3 protein is CSDLSSGGMNTEAFF. The DNA of the CDR3 is TGCAGCGACTTATCCTCAGGGGGGATGAACACTGAAGCTTTCTTT. The whole variable domain, filled in from reference TRBV29-1 and TRBJ1-1, reads SAVISQKPSRDICQRGTSLTIQCQVDSQVTMMFWYRQQPGQSLTLIATANQGSEATYESGFVIDKFPISRPNLTFSTLTVSNMSPEDSSIYLCSDLSSGGMNTEAFFGQGTRLTVV.

The chain is built from TRBV7-6 and TRBJ2-3, with 7 bases aligning to TRBD1. The CDR3 is 19 amino acids. CDR1 is SGHVS, CDR2 FNYEAQ, per germline. V gave up 2 bases and J gave up 2 bases; unmatched junction bases: 16. The CDR3 DNA follows: TGTGCCAGCAGCTTATTTTTTCGTTCAGGACAGGAAAACACAGATACGCAGTATTTT. This encodes CASSLFFRSGQENTDTQYF.